In this sample, the clone carrying this T cell receptor (beta chain) is medium-sized (0.01 to 0.1%). Its antigen is not known. This entry comes from a study of T cell repertoires in aging, cancer and after chemotherapy. General study results and limits: Age-matched healthy donors had significantly more diverse, less clonal blood TCR repertoires than untreated cancer patients. Healthy donors lost TCR diversity with age mainly through richness, cancer patients through richness and evenness. Across the chemotherapy interval, each cancer cohort showed higher median generation probability, suggesting thymic rebound.

The CDR3 has 15 amino acids. Germline V lookup: CDR1 LNHDA, CDR2 SQIVND (reference sequence). With 7 bases clipped from V and 8 bases from J, the junction kept 9 bases outside the gene matches. Rearranged V-D-J TRB sequences were amplified with a mixed TRB-A/B primer pool. TCRdb re-called the multiplex PCR reads through MiXCR, storing one row per CDR3 protein. The profile shows over 3,500 distinct CDR3 sequences, approximately 30% of them singletons. The template was genomic DNA from peripheral blood, not RNA. The source of this sequence is a human donor with a solid tumor. The genes are TRBV19 and TRBJ2-2; the match to TRBD2 covers 11 bases. What was sequenced was blood. The CDR3 protein is CASKLSGGAVGELFF. CDR3 DNA: TGTGCCAGTAAACTTAGCGGGGGGGCCGTAGGGGAGCTGTTTTTT.